The sequence of this T cell receptor (beta chain) was determined in a study of PD-L1 blockade in urothelial cancer. Study-level background: Men with urothelial cancer arising in the bladder made up about 90% of the roughly 29 patients.

The CDR3 loop spans 16 amino acids. Germline V gene data show CDR1 as SGHKS and CDR2 as YYEKEE (reference sequence). Trimming took 0 bases from V and 8 from J; bases not matched to a gene: 10. Regarding time point: pretreatment peripheral blood. All patients handed over anywhere from 1 to 8 samples, pretreatment and on-treatment. Only in-frame clones appear in the TCRdb table, and some are missing; sequencing was by immunoSEQ multiplex PCR. The repertoire holds over 35,000 clones, with just under 85% as singletons. The sample consisted of PBMCs, taken around atezolizumab (anti-PD-L1) treatment. The gene calls are TRBV5-5 and TRBJ1-4, with 7 bases aligning to TRBD1. This receptor was identified in a man older than 75 with urothelial cancer. The CDR3 region has the DNA TGTGCCAGCAGCTTGGCCAGGATACAGGGGAACGAAAAACTGTTTTTT. The encoded protein is CASSLARIQGNEKLFF.